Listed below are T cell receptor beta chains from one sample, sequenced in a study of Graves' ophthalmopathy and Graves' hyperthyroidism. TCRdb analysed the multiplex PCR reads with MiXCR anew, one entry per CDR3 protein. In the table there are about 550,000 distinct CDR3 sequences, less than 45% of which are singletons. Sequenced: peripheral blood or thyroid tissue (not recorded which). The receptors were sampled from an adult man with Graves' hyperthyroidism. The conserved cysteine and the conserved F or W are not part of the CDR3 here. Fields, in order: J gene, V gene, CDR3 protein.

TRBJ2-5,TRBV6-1,ASSDNRRTQY
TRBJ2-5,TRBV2,ASRRSQETQY
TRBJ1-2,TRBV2,ASSVVGMGYGYT
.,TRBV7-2,ASSPRLAGGYNEQF
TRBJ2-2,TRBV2,ASSYIRTTNTGELF
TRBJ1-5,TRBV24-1,ATSEGWNQPQH
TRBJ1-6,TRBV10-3,ASRTMSNSPLH
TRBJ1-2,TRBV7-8,ASSFGTGGIYGYT
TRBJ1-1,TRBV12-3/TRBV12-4,ASSLDWSTEAF
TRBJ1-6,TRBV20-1,SARKFGGATNSPLH
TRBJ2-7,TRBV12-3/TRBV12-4,ASSRGLAGGAYEQY
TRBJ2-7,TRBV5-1,ASSLGTSGYWAGQY
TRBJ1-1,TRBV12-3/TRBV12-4,ASSSGGATEAF
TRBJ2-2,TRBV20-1,SASAPGLANTRELF
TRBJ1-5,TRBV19,ASRPLSTASNQPQH
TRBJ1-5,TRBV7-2,ASSLVLNQPQH
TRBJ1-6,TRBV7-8,ASSARTSGGAESPLH
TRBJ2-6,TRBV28,ASTKGGSGDNVLT
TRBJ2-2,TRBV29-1,SQILAVQTGELF
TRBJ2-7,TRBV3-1,ASSQDGSYEQY
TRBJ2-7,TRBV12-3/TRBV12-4,ASRIGTSGSHEQY
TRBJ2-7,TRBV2,ASSKTRHASYEQY
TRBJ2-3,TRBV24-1,ATSSGWGRGPDTQY
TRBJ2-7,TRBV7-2,ASSLALLAGGFDEQY
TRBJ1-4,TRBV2,ASSRTRELF
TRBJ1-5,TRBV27,ASSLYSGINNQPQH
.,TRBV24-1,ATSDRGGEGREQF
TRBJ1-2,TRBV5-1,ASSFAGSLGVYGYT
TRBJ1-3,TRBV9,ASSPRNPQIPGNTIY
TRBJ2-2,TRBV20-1,SARDSGQGAGTGKLF
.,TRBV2,ASSEVQDRGFNEQF
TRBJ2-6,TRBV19,ASTSRTSGVYSGANVLT
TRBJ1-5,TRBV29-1,SVAGGVIYEH
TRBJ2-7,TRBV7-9,ASSLVGLANEQY
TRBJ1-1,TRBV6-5,ASSHWGQGRNTEAF
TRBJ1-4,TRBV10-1,ASSESRTGREKLF
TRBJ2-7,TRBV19,ASSTDRVREQY
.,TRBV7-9,ASSYEGFGTQF
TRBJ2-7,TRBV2,ASSQETGAESGVEEQY
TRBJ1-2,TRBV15,ATSSLGGLDGYT
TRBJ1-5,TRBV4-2,ASSQEEGQPQH
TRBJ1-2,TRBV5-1,ASSLGQTIMSADGYT
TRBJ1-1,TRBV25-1,ASSASGGHTEAF
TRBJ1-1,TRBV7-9,ASSWDRGLEAF
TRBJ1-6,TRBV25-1,ASGRGLHNSPLH
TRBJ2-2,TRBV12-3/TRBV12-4,ASSLVAGANTGELF
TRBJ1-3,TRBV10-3,ASRRQGTGNTIY
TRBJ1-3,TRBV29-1,SVAGRFGNTIY